The TCR beta chain described here comes from a study of cytomegalovirus exposure and HLA in healthy donors. Study details: Across 300 to 400 genotyped donors, roughly 80% landed in the Caucasian-associated ancestry cluster. General study points: Immune exposure information comprised only CMV serostatus.

The PCR had 60 Vbeta and 13 Jbeta primers. Assay used: immunoSEQ multiplex PCR; TCRdb lists only in-frame clones, some missing. The table includes around 99,000 clones, approximately 73% detected once. The CDR3 loop spans 18 amino acids. The germline V gene encodes CDR1 SGHDT and CDR2 YYEEEE. V lost 4 bases, J lost 0 bases, and 20 bases lay in between. The donors gave bone marrow, and they were healthy. Points on this clone: Its specificity is unknown.

V and J are TRBV5-6 and TRBJ2-1, with D hard to call. This TCR was recovered from a man aged 35 to 55 in good health and CMV-seronegative. The sample comprised PBMCs. The CDR3 nucleotides read TGTGCCAGCAGCCCCTTGCTAACCACCGAGAGCTCCTACAATGAGCAGTTCTTC. Translating gives CASSPLLTTESSYNEQFF.